This T cell receptor (beta chain) comes out of a study of blood T cell repertoires in COVID-19. On the study more broadly: T cells, B-cell-depleted T cells, or PBMCs provided the cDNA or gDNA that served as material.

Germline V gene data show CDR1 as SGHAT and CDR2 as FQNNGV. V was clipped by 2 bases and J by 3 bases; unmatched bases: 12. The CDR3 is made up of 18 amino acids. Original methodology: Reference gene primer amplification in the assay estimated nucleated cell counts. Method: immunoSEQ multiplex PCR; TCRdb's copy keeps in-frame clones and lacks some. Clone size and the V and J calls come from that table; the DNA yielded D and trimming. The data contain about 150,000 clones, about 91% of them singletons. This TCR was sampled from a woman aged 45-65 years with acute or convalescent COVID-19. The V and J genes are TRBV11-2 and TRBJ1-1, with 10 bases that match TRBD1. Sequenced material: peripheral blood. Written as DNA, the CDR3 is TGTGCCAGCAGCTTATTTTTCCCGACAGGGGGCGAAGACACTGAAGCTTTCTTT. This encodes CASSLFFPTGGEDTEAFF.